This T cell receptor beta chain was captured in a study of blood T cell repertoires in COVID-19. Turning to the study itself: COVID-19 samples collected from the United States, Italy and Spain covered acute and convalescent phases. PBMCs, B-cell-depleted T cells, or T cells were the source of the cDNA or gDNA that made up the material.

The authors' processing: Reference gene primers were amplified, and this amplification served to estimate nucleated cell counts. TCRdb's copy holds only in-frame clones and misses some; the assay was immunoSEQ multiplex PCR. D and trimming come from the DNA, and the V and J calls and clone size come from that table. Here the sample spans over 110,000 clones, around 80% being singletons. The CDR3 covers 13 residues. CDR1 and CDR2 from the germline V gene are SEHNR and FQNEAQ (reference sequence). V shed 9 bases and J shed 3 bases, with 14 bases lying between them. The origin of this receptor is a man in his 60s with acute or convalescent COVID-19. The rearrangement uses TRBV7-9 and TRBJ1-1; no clear D. The source material was peripheral blood. CDR3 DNA sequence: TGTGCCAGTATTGCCTTTCGGGACACTGAAGCTTTCTTT. Amino acid sequence: CASIAFRDTEAFF.